Given below is one TCR beta chain in context. This sample stems from a study of long-term antiretroviral therapy in people with HIV. Survey level was the resolution at which the v3.0 immunoSEQ assay ran. Method: immunoSEQ multiplex PCR; TCRdb's copy keeps in-frame clones and lacks some. In the table there are 30,000 to 45,000 clones, around three quarters of which are singletons. CDR1 is MDHEN, CDR2 SYDVKM, per germline. V was pared by 7 bases and J by 4 bases, with 17 bases between. This CDR3 is built from 14 residues. V is TRBV28 and J is TRBJ2-7; a possible D gene is TRBD1 (5 bases). The receptor comes from a man aged 25-45 years with HIV. This material consisted of unsorted PBMCs, taken 3.4 years after starting antiretroviral therapy. The CDR3 coding sequence is TGTGCCAGCACCCGTGCAGGGCTACCTTACGAGCAGTACTTC. The encoded protein is CASTRAGLPYEQYF.